This T cell receptor (beta chain) emerged from a study of blood T cell repertoires in COVID-19. The CDR3 is 15 residues long. V gave up 2 bases and J gave up 9 bases; unmatched junction bases: 9. CDR1 and CDR2 from the germline V gene are SGHRS and YFSETQ. Sequenced by immunoSEQ multiplex PCR; TCRdb stores in-frame clones only, minus some. This sample has approximately 210,000 clones, with around 86% found just once. The sequence came from a woman between 50 and 59 years old with acute COVID-19. This rearrangement joins TRBV5-1 to TRBJ2-1, with 9 bases lining up with TRBD2. The source material was PBMCs or T cells enriched from blood (not recorded which). The CDR3 sequence is CASSFGAYSGSEQFF. The CDR3 DNA reads as TGCGCCAGCAGCTTTGGTGCTTATAGCGGGAGTGAGCAGTTCTTC.